A single sample is the source of the 26 T cell receptor beta chains below, sequenced in a study of shared clonotypes between healthy human individuals. TCRdb's table, derived via immunoSEQ multiplex PCR, lists solely in-frame clones and lacks some. The repertoire holds 1.6 million or so clones, with roughly 96% as singletons. Sequencing used naive CD4+ T cells sorted from blood. Subset meaning: CD45RA+ positively selected. The receptors here all came from a man younger than 40 in good health.

V and J are TRBV28 and TRBJ1-3, with no clear D. Germline CDR1 and CDR2: MDHEN and SYDVKM. The V end lost 2 bases, the J end lost 9 bases, and 14 bases lay between the germline ends. This CDR3 region has 14 residues. The CDR3: CASSLNDIGGTIYF. The CDR3 coding sequence is TGTGCCAGCAGTTTAAATGACATAGGAGGCACCATATATTTT.

The V gene is TRBV19, the J gene TRBJ1-5; D possibly corresponds to TRBD1 (5 bases). Trimming removed 5 bases from V and 1 base from J, with 18 bases in between. The germline V gene encodes CDR1 LNHDA and CDR2 SQIVND (reference sequence). This CDR3 region has 17 residues. The CDR3 nucleotides are TGTGCCAGTAGTCTTCTCGGGACCCCCTCGAGCAATCAGCCCCAGCATTTT. Amino acids: CASSLLGTPSSNQPQHF.

The chain couples TRBV20-1 to TRBJ1-2; the match to TRBD1 covers 7 bases. Germline CDR1 reads DFQATT; CDR2 reads SNEGSKA (reference sequence). The CDR3 is 11 residues long. The J segment lost 8 bases and the V segment lost 5 bases, leaving 5 bases of the junction unmatched. CDR3: CSADRQGGYTF. The CDR3 region has the DNA TGCAGTGCTGACCGACAGGGAGGCTACACCTTC.

J is TRBJ2-7 and V is TRBV10-3; D is undetermined. Germline V gene lookup returns CDR1 ENHRY and CDR2 SYGVKD. Trimming shortened V by 3 bases and J by 0 bases, and 6 bases separated the two germline ends. CDR3 length: 13 residues. CDR3 residues: CAISDSYSYEQYF. CDR3 in DNA: TGTGCCATCAGTGACAGCTACTCCTACGAGCAGTACTTC.

This chain links TRBV19 with TRBJ2-2; D is possibly TRBD1 (5 bases). Germline CDR1 is LNHDA and CDR2 is SQIVND (reference sequence). The V gene lost 5 bases and the J gene lost 7 bases, with 17 bases spanning the gap. CDR3 size: 15 residues. CDR3 residues: CASSSQQGVRGELFF. In DNA form, the CDR3 reads TGTGCCAGTAGTTCTCAGCAGGGCGTACGCGGGGAGCTGTTTTTT.

Only one count was recorded for this clone. One end of the junction varies from germline; a read error may be responsible. V and J are TRBV7-2 and TRBJ2-5; 10 positions match TRBD2. The CDR3 runs to 15 residues. The germline CDR1 and CDR2 sequences are SGHTA and FQGNSA. CDR3: CASSLAGANMETQYF. CDR3 DNA sequence: TGTGCCAGCAGCCTAGCGGGAGCGAATATGGAGACCCAGTACTTC. Combining the CDR3 with reference TRBV7-2 and TRBJ2-5 gives the whole variable domain GAGVSQSPSNKVTEKGKDVELRCDPISGHTALYWYRQSLGQGLEFLIYFQGNSAPDKSGLPSDRFSAERTGGSVSTLTIQRTQQEDSAVYLCASSLAGANMETQYFGPGTRLLVL.

To note about this clone: The same CDR3 can be traced to other DNA sequences in this sample. V is TRBV20-1 and J is TRBJ2-5; D call uncertain. This CDR3 has 11 amino acids. V dropped 0 bases and J dropped 6 bases, with 5 bases sitting between them. In germline, CDR1 is DFQATT, CDR2 SNEGSKA (reference sequence). CDR3 coding DNA: TGCAGTGCTAGAGATCAGAAGACCCAGTACTTC. This translates into CSARDQKTQYF.

V is TRBV10-3 and J is TRBJ2-5; D gene ambiguous. V lost 2 bases and J lost 1, with 11 bases in between. Germline loops: CDR1 ENHRY, CDR2 SYGVKD. The length of the CDR3 is 15 residues. The CDR3 nucleotides are TGTGCCATCAGTGAGCGCCGGACGGCCCAAGAGACCCAGTACTTC. It codes for CAISERRTAQETQYF.

V and J are TRBV19 and TRBJ2-7; D is tentatively TRBD1 or TRBD2 (5 bases each). The V and J ends lost 10 bases and 2 bases respectively, with 15 bases between them. The CDR3 runs to 13 residues. Looked up from germline, CDR1 is LNHDA and CDR2 is SQIVND (reference sequence). CDR3 sequence: CATSGTGPYEQYF. In DNA form, the CDR3 reads TGTGCCACCTCCGGGACGGGACCCTACGAGCAGTACTTC.

To note about this clone: Other DNA sequences in the same sample also yield this CDR3. This chain joins TRBV7-9 and TRBJ1-1; D is unclear. Trimming took off 6 bases at V and 1 base at J, with 3 bases between the two ends. Germline CDR1 is SEHNR and CDR2 is FQNEAQ (reference sequence). This CDR3 is built from 11 residues. The CDR3 spells CASSRNTEAFF. The DNA for the CDR3 is TGTGCCAGCAGTAGGAACACTGAAGCTTTCTTT.

The V call is TRBV28, the J call TRBJ2-3; 12 bases map to TRBD2. This CDR3 contains 16 residues. After removal of 5 bases from V and 8 bases from J, the junction contained 11 bases not matched to a gene. Germline values: CDR1 MDHEN, CDR2 SYDVKM. The CDR3 reads CASSDRLAGARVTQYF. The CDR3 bases are TGTGCCAGCAGTGACCGACTAGCGGGAGCACGGGTTACGCAGTATTTT.

A single count supports this clone. The V gene is TRBV6-1, the J gene TRBJ2-1; 9 bases are shared with TRBD2. CDR1 is MNHNS and CDR2 is SASEGT in the germline V gene. Trimming took 0 bases from V and 6 from J; bases not matched to a gene: 6. CDR3 length: 16 residues. CDR3 bases: TGTGCCAGCAGTGAAGCTCTCGGCGGGAGGGTCAATGAGCAGTTCTTC. Translated: CASSEALGGRVNEQFF.

CDR3 bases: TGCAGTGCAACCCGGGCCAACGAGCAGTACTTC. This sequence encodes CSATRANEQYF. J is TRBJ2-7 and V is TRBV20-1; D call uncertain. Germline V CDR1 and CDR2: DFQATT, SNEGSKA (reference sequence). Trimming stripped 6 bases from V and 5 bases from J, with 11 bases between. The CDR3 spans 11 residues.

The chain couples TRBV27 to TRBJ1-3; 9 bases are shared with TRBD1. V gave up 5 bases and J gave up 7 bases; unmatched junction bases: 6. This CDR3 has 14 residues. Germline V gives CDR1 MNHEY, CDR2 SMNVEV (reference sequence). The DNA for the CDR3 is TGTGCCAGCAGTCCTCGGGACAGGGTGAACACCATATATTTT. Residues: CASSPRDRVNTIYF.

CDR3 in amino acids: CASSQLTPGLASSPDTQYF. The CDR3, as DNA: TGTGCCAGCAGCCAACTCACCCCCGGACTAGCGAGTTCTCCAGATACGCAGTATTTT. The V and J genes are TRBV5-6 and TRBJ2-3; 9 bases line up with TRBD2. CDR1 and CDR2 from the germline V gene are SGHDT and YYEEEE. V was pared by 4 bases and J by 4 bases, with 19 bases of the junction left unmatched. This CDR3 region has 19 residues.

The chain employs TRBV5-1 and TRBJ2-3; tentative D call: TRBD2 (5 bases). This CDR3 has 15 residues. CDR1 and CDR2 from the germline V gene are SGHRS and YFSETQ. Trimming shortened V by 3 bases and J by 8 bases, and 19 bases separated the two germline ends. CDR3 region: CASSSGGREAGTQYF. The CDR3 coding sequence is TGCGCCAGCAGCTCAGGCGGCCGGGAAGCAGGTACGCAGTATTTT.

The chain couples TRBV7-3 to TRBJ1-1; no clear D gene. The ends were cut back, 5 bases at V and 6 bases at J, with 16 bases in the middle. Germline lookup yields CDR1 SGHTA and CDR2 FQGTGA. This CDR3 comprises 14 residues. In DNA form, the CDR3 reads TGTGCCAGCAGCCCCTCCGGGAGTGGCGCTGAAGCTTTCTTT. This encodes CASSPSGSGAEAFF.

V gene TRBV5-4 combines with J gene TRBJ2-3, with D tentatively TRBD2 (6 bases). V gave up 2 bases and J gave up 2 bases, with 15 bases separating them. The CDR3 sequence is 16 residues long. The germline V gene encodes CDR1 SGHNT and CDR2 YYREEE (reference sequence). CDR3 sequence reads: CASSFVSGGNTDTQYF. The CDR3 DNA reads as TGTGCCAGCAGCTTCGTTAGCGGAGGAAACACAGATACGCAGTATTTT.

Points on this clone: Other DNA variants within this sample encode the same CDR3. The chain uses TRBV7-9 and TRBJ1-2, with no clear D. Per the germline V gene, CDR1 is SEHNR and CDR2 is FQNEAQ (reference sequence). The CDR3 loop spans 13 amino acids. The ends were cut back, 3 bases at V and 8 bases at J, with 13 bases in the middle. The CDR3 DNA reads as TGTGCCAGCAGCTTGGAGGGTGGCGGCGGCTACACCTTC. As protein: CASSLEGGGGYTF.

The chain has TRBV18 and TRBJ2-7, with 7 bases that match TRBD2. Unmatched junction bases numbered 1, after V lost 0 bases and J lost 2 bases. The CDR3 is made up of 14 amino acids. The germline V gene has CDR1 KGHSH and CDR2 LQKENI. The CDR3 region is CASSPPGLAYEQYF. CDR3 in DNA: TGTGCCAGCTCACCACCTGGACTAGCCTACGAGCAGTACTTC.

This chain connects TRBV2 to TRBJ2-2, with D hard to call. This CDR3 spans 12 amino acids. The germline V and J ends were trimmed by 5 bases and 2 bases, with 3 bases remaining between them. CDR1 and CDR2 (germline): SNHLY, FYNNEI. The CDR3 region is CASSRNTGELFF. CDR3 nucleotides: TGTGCCAGCAGTCGAAACACCGGGGAGCTGTTTTTT.

There are a few counts of this clone. The V call is TRBV5-1, the J call TRBJ2-1, with D possibly TRBD2 on 5 matching bases. The CDR3 contains 15 residues. The V gene lost 4 bases and the J gene lost 0 bases, with 11 bases spanning the gap. Germline lookup yields CDR1 SGHRS and CDR2 YFSETQ. The CDR3 sequence: CASSPIAFSYNEQFF. DNA for the CDR3: TGCGCCAGCAGCCCCATAGCGTTCTCCTACAATGAGCAGTTCTTC.

The chain carries TRBV18 and TRBJ1-3; the match to TRBD1 covers 12 bases. V lost 2 bases to trimming and J lost 3 bases; unmatched junction nucleotides: 2. Germline values: CDR1 KGHSH, CDR2 LQKENI. The CDR3 spans 16 residues. CDR3 sequence: CASSPGTGGVGNTIYF. The CDR3 DNA is TGTGCCAGCTCACCAGGGACAGGGGGCGTTGGAAACACCATATATTTT.

V and J are TRBV19 and TRBJ2-3, with a tentative D call TRBD2 (5 bases). V lost 5 bases and J 4 bases, leaving 13 bases between the germline ends. Germline V lookup: CDR1 LNHDA, CDR2 SQIVND (reference sequence). This CDR3 is 14 amino acids long. The CDR3, as DNA: TGTGCCAGTAGTCCTCGAGGGAAATCAGATACGCAGTATTTT. Its protein product is CASSPRGKSDTQYF.

This rearrangement joins TRBV4-2 to TRBJ2-7, with 10 bases fitting TRBD2. The V and J ends lost 2 bases and 1 base, in that order; junction bases with no gene match: 8. This CDR3 is built from 17 residues. CDR1 and CDR2 (germline): LGHNA, YNFKEQ. Here the CDR3 reads CASSQLGLADRSYEQYF. As DNA, the CDR3 is TGTGCCAGCAGCCAACTAGGACTAGCGGACAGGTCCTACGAGCAGTACTTC.

This chain connects TRBV18 to TRBJ2-3, with a possible D match to TRBD2 (6 bases). CDR1 is KGHSH, CDR2 LQKENI, per germline. The CDR3 is 14 residues long. V shed 3 bases and J shed 8 bases, with 15 bases lying between them. The CDR3 reads CASSPKQEGSTQYF. Written as DNA, the CDR3 is TGTGCCAGCTCACCCAAGCAGGAGGGAAGTACGCAGTATTTT.